These 27 T cell receptor beta chains came from one sample sequenced in a study of cytomegalovirus exposure and HLA in healthy donors. Method: immunoSEQ multiplex PCR; TCRdb's copy keeps in-frame clones and lacks some. The data contain over 85,000 clones, 84% of them singletons. Sequencing input: PBMCs. The receptors were sampled from a woman aged 18-29 years in good health and CMV-seropositive.

The rearrangement uses TRBV7-9 and TRBJ2-3; tentatively, D is TRBD2 (5 bases). The CDR3 extends over 15 amino acids. Trimming took off 2 bases at V and 1 base at J, with 10 bases between the two ends. The V gene's germline CDR1 is SEHNR and CDR2 FQNEAQ (reference sequence). DNA for the CDR3: TGTGCCAGCAGCTTAATCCTCGGGGGCACAGATACGCAGTATTTT. Its protein is CASSLILGGTDTQYF.

The chain combines TRBV18 with TRBJ2-5; 8 nucleotides align to TRBD2. CDR1 and CDR2 (germline): KGHSH, LQKENI. This CDR3 contains 15 residues. With 2 bases clipped from V and 5 bases from J, the junction kept 7 bases outside the gene matches. Here the CDR3 DNA reads TGTGCCAGCTCACCAAACAGCGGGGGCGGGGAGACCCAGTACTTC. It yields the protein CASSPNSGGGETQYF.

This clone occurred a few times. The chain links TRBV6-5 to TRBJ1-2, with D perhaps TRBD1 (5 bases). The CDR3 has 13 residues. The V gene's germline CDR1 is MNHEY and CDR2 SVGAGI. Trimming stripped 3 bases from V and 5 bases from J, with 10 bases between. In nucleotides, the CDR3 is TGTGCCAGCAGTTATAAGGGGAGGTATGGCTACACCTTC. Amino acids: CASSYKGRYGYTF.

The chain couples TRBV7-9 to TRBJ2-7, with D tentatively TRBD2 (7 bases). Trimming cost V 0 bases and J 5 bases, with 11 bases left between them. The CDR3 is 14 amino acids. CDR1 SEHNR and CDR2 FQNEAQ come from the germline V gene (reference sequence). CDR3 sequence (DNA): TGTGCCAGCAGCTTAGCGGGGGGGCCGCACGAGCAGTACTTC. The encoded protein is CASSLAGGPHEQYF.

The chain joins TRBV7-2 to TRBJ1-1, with TRBD1 identical over 11 bases. This CDR3 is 15 amino acids long. Germline values: CDR1 SGHTA, CDR2 FQGNSA. V trimming: 5 bases; J trimming: 4 bases; junction bases outside the gene matches: 6. CDR3 in amino acids: CASSVVGTGGTEAFF. CDR3 DNA sequence: TGTGCCAGCAGCGTAGTCGGGACAGGGGGCACTGAAGCTTTCTTT. The whole variable domain, remainder taken from reference TRBV7-2 and TRBJ1-1, is GAGVSQSPSNKVTEKGKDVELRCDPISGHTALYWYRQSLGQGLEFLIYFQGNSAPDKSGLPSDRFSAERTGGSVSTLTIQRTQQEDSAVYLCASSVVGTGGTEAFFGQGTRLTVV.

This chain joins TRBV6-6 and TRBJ1-5; 7 nucleotides agree with TRBD1. The CDR3 spans 16 residues. Per the germline V gene, CDR1 is MNHNY and CDR2 is SVGAGI (reference sequence). V dropped 2 bases and J dropped 1; count of bases not matched to a gene: 5. The CDR3 DNA sequence: TGTGCCAGCAGTTACGCCGGGACAGTGAGCAATCAGCCCCAGCATTTT. Translating it yields CASSYAGTVSNQPQHF.

The gene calls are TRBV18 and TRBJ2-2; D gene uncertain. V was pared by 4 bases and J by 0 bases, with 9 bases between. CDR3 length: 15 amino acids. CDR1 is KGHSH, CDR2 LQKENI, per germline. CDR3 protein: CASSRGSTNTGELFF. Here the CDR3 DNA reads TGTGCCAGCTCACGCGGAAGCACGAACACCGGGGAGCTGTTTTTT.

V and J are TRBV27 and TRBJ2-1; 9 positions agree with TRBD1. The V gene's germline CDR1 is MNHEY and CDR2 SMNVEV (reference sequence). The CDR3 loop spans 14 amino acids. V shed 4 bases and J 6 bases; nucleotides not matched to a gene: 4. The CDR3 sequence is CASSSGQGSNEQFF. CDR3 bases: TGTGCCAGCAGTTCGGGACAGGGCTCCAATGAGCAGTTCTTC.

The rearrangement links TRBV7-2 to TRBJ1-1, with D uncertain. Germline-derived CDR1 and CDR2 are SGHTA and FQGNSA. The ends were cut back, 1 base at V and 6 bases at J, with 12 bases in the middle. The CDR3 extends over 14 amino acids. The DNA of the CDR3 is TGTGCCAGCAGCTTAGTGAATAGGCGGGCTGAAGCTTTCTTT. The encoded protein is CASSLVNRRAEAFF. Variable domain in full (rest from reference TRBV7-2 and TRBJ1-1): GAGVSQSPSNKVTEKGKDVELRCDPISGHTALYWYRQSLGQGLEFLIYFQGNSAPDKSGLPSDRFSAERTGGSVSTLTIQRTQQEDSAVYLCASSLVNRRAEAFFGQGTRLTVV.

This chain links TRBV7-2 with TRBJ2-5; possible D gene TRBD2, 6 bases. Trimming shortened V by 7 bases and J by 4 bases, and 16 bases separated the two germline ends. The CDR3 has 14 amino acids. Germline V gene sequence: CDR1 SGHTA, CDR2 FQGNSA. Here the CDR3 reads CASTPGGGLETQYF. CDR3 sequence (DNA): TGTGCCAGCACCCCCGGCGGAGGGTTAGAGACCCAGTACTTC.

As DNA, the CDR3 is TGTGCCAGCTCACCAGTCCCTAGCGAGCGGATTTTCAATGAGCAGTTCTTC. Protein: CASSPVPSERIFNEQFF. V usage is TRBV18 and J usage is TRBJ2-1, with D perhaps TRBD2 (6 bases). The CDR3 contains 17 residues. Trimming cost V 2 bases and J 6 bases, with 20 bases left between them. Germline V CDR1 and CDR2: KGHSH, LQKENI.

The chain combines TRBV2 with TRBJ2-3; 9 nucleotides line up with TRBD1. The CDR3 totals 14 residues. Germline assignment: CDR1 SNHLY and CDR2 FYNNEI. V trimming: 6 bases; J trimming: 3 bases; junction bases outside the gene matches: 4. CDR3 loop: CASRKGQGTDTQYF. CDR3 bases: TGTGCCAGCAGAAAGGGACAGGGAACAGATACGCAGTATTTT.

This clone has only a few counts. The genes are TRBV4-2 and TRBJ2-5; 8 positions match TRBD2. Germline assignment: CDR1 LGHNA and CDR2 YNFKEQ. The V gene end was trimmed by 1 base and the J gene end by 2 bases; junction bases not matched to a gene: 9. There are 17 residues in the CDR3. CDR3 nucleotides: TGTGCCAGCAGCCAAGTCGGGGGGGGAATAGAACAAGAGACCCAGTACTTC. Translated: CASSQVGGGIEQETQYF.

In its sample, this clone was seen a few times. The rearrangement uses TRBV30 and TRBJ1-1; 8 bases agree with TRBD1. The V and J ends lost 1 base and 5 bases, in that order; junction bases with no gene match: 9. The CDR3 loop spans 15 amino acids. The V gene's germline CDR1 is GTSNPN and CDR2 SVGIG (reference sequence). CDR3 in DNA: TGTGCCTGGAGTGATGTCCAGGGGGCGAGAACTGAAGCTTTCTTT. Its translation is CAWSDVQGARTEAFF. Together with reference TRBV30 and TRBJ1-1, the CDR3 gives the full variable domain: SQTIHQWPATLVQPVGSPLSLECTVEGTSNPNLYWYRQAAGRGLQLLFYSVGIGQISSEVPQNLSASRPQDRQFILSSKKLLLSDSGFYLCAWSDVQGARTEAFFGQGTRLTVV.

The chain is built from TRBV2 and TRBJ1-5; TRBD1 is a possible D gene (5 bases). Trimming left V 1 base short and J 6 bases short, with 10 bases between. There are 14 residues in the CDR3. The germline CDR1 and CDR2 sequences are SNHLY and FYNNEI. CDR3 sequence (DNA): TGTGCCAGCAGTGAAGGGGGGGGGACTCAGCCCCAGCATTTT. It is translated as CASSEGGGTQPQHF.

V and J are TRBV5-1 and TRBJ2-7, with 9 bases fitting TRBD1. V lost 6 bases and J lost 4; bases outside the gene matches: 14. The CDR3 runs 16 residues. The germline V gene has CDR1 SGHRS and CDR2 YFSETQ. In nucleotides, the CDR3 is TGCGCCAGCATCGGACAGGGGCCGGGTCTCCCATACGAGCAGTACTTC. As protein: CASIGQGPGLPYEQYF. Together with reference TRBV5-1 and TRBJ2-7, the CDR3 gives the full variable domain: KAGVTQTPRYLIKTRGQQVTLSCSPISGHRSVSWYQQTPGQGLQFLFEYFSETQRNKGNFPGRFSGRQFSNSRSEMNVSTLELGDSALYLCASIGQGPGLPYEQYFGPGTRLTVT.

This clone was recorded a few times. The gene calls are TRBV4-2 and TRBJ2-7, with 7 bases matching TRBD1. Germline V gene sequence: CDR1 LGHNA, CDR2 YNFKEQ. J was trimmed by 0 bases and V by 3 bases; bases with no gene match: 8. This CDR3 has 16 amino acids. The CDR3 protein is CASSHSDRASSYEQYF. CDR3 DNA sequence: TGTGCCAGCAGCCATAGCGACAGGGCCAGCTCCTACGAGCAGTACTTC.

The J gene is TRBJ2-1, the V gene TRBV6-1; D remains unclear. CDR3 length: 13 amino acids. The V gene's germline CDR1 is MNHNS and CDR2 SASEGT. V shed 3 bases and J shed 7 bases, with 10 bases lying between them. The CDR3, as DNA: TGTGCCAGCAGTGAGACGGCGCGGAATGAGCAGTTCTTC. As protein: CASSETARNEQFF.

This clone showed up just a few times. V usage is TRBV7-2 and J usage is TRBJ2-3; 10 bases fit TRBD2. The CDR3 length is 17 residues. The V segment lost 6 bases and the J segment 1 base; nucleotides outside the gene matches: 10. Germline V gene sequence: CDR1 SGHTA, CDR2 FQGNSA. The CDR3, as DNA: TGTGCCAGCAGGACAAGCGGGGGGGAGTTGGGCACAGATACGCAGTATTTT. It is translated as CASRTSGGELGTDTQYF.

V gene TRBV6-5 combines with J gene TRBJ1-1; TRBD1 might be the D (6 bases). The CDR3 contains 15 residues. Between the trimmed V and J ends, which lost 4 bases and 2 bases, there was a span of 14 bases. The germline V gene encodes CDR1 MNHEY and CDR2 SVGAGI. CDR3 bases: TGTGCCAGCAGTTCCCCCCCGGGGACAAACACTGAAGCTTTCTTT. Its protein is CASSSPPGTNTEAFF.

The chain uses TRBV28 and TRBJ1-1, with TRBD1 identical over 10 bases. Germline CDR1 reads MDHEN; CDR2 reads SYDVKM. Unmatched junction bases numbered 3, after V lost 4 bases and J lost 4 bases. The length of the CDR3 is 14 residues. The CDR3 bases are TGTGCCAGCAGTTCGGGACAGGGGACCACTGAAGCTTTCTTT. Translation: CASSSGQGTTEAFF.

This clone has a handful of counts. The chain joins TRBV2 to TRBJ2-1, with D maybe TRBD2 (5 bases). Germline V gene sequence: CDR1 SNHLY, CDR2 FYNNEI. Trimming pared 6 bases from V and 6 bases from J, leaving 18 bases between. The CDR3 extends over 15 amino acids. CDR3 DNA: TGTGCCAGCAGCCCCTCCCGGGCGGGTTTCAATGAGCAGTTCTTC. This sequence encodes CASSPSRAGFNEQFF. The whole variable domain, remainder taken from reference TRBV2 and TRBJ2-1, is EPEVTQTPSHQVTQMGQEVILRCVPISNHLYFYWYRQILGQKVEFLVSFYNNEISEKSEIFDDQFSVERPDGSNFTLKIRSTKLEDSAMYFCASSPSRAGFNEQFFGPGTRLTVL.

The J gene is TRBJ2-5, the V gene TRBV6-5; TRBD2 might be the D (7 bases). This CDR3 has 15 amino acids. Germline assignment: CDR1 MNHEY and CDR2 SVGAGI. Trimming stripped 0 bases from V and 5 bases from J, with 13 bases between. CDR3 coding DNA: TGTGCCAGCAGTTACTCATGGGGGGGCATGGAGACCCAGTACTTC. Protein: CASSYSWGGMETQYF.

The rearrangement links TRBV9 to TRBJ2-7; D not resolved. Trimming took off 3 bases at V and 6 bases at J, with 16 bases between the two ends. This CDR3 comprises 14 residues. Germline values: CDR1 SGDLS, CDR2 YYNGEE. CDR3 sequence: CASSAFQTPSEQYF. CDR3 DNA: TGTGCCAGCAGCGCCTTCCAAACACCTTCCGAGCAGTACTTC.

The chain is built from TRBV5-4 and TRBJ2-1; D perhaps matches TRBD1 (5 bases). The CDR3 has 13 amino acids. The germline V gene encodes CDR1 SGHNT and CDR2 YYREEE (reference sequence). Trimming pared 3 bases from V and 3 bases from J, leaving 7 bases between. The CDR3 coding sequence is TGTGCCAGCAGCTCGGACAACTACAATGAGCAGTTCTTC. It codes for CASSSDNYNEQFF.

V usage is TRBV18 and J usage is TRBJ2-6; D is unclear. Germline loops: CDR1 KGHSH, CDR2 LQKENI. CDR3 length equals 16 residues. V was trimmed by 1 base and J by 2 bases, leaving 9 bases between them. CDR3 bases: TGTGCCAGCTCACCACTTGAAAGAGCTGGGGCCAACGTCCTGACTTTC. Translating gives CASSPLERAGANVLTF. The complete variable domain, with remaining parts taken from reference TRBV18 and TRBJ2-6, reads NAGVMQNPRHLVRRRGQEARLRCSPMKGHSHVYWYRQLPEEGLKFMVYLQKENIIDESGMPKERFSAEFPKEGPSILRIQQVVRGDSAAYFCASSPLERAGANVLTFGAGSRLTVL.

The V call is TRBV10-3, the J call TRBJ2-7; possibly TRBD1 for D (6 bases). CDR1 and CDR2 from the germline V gene are ENHRY and SYGVKD. The CDR3 covers 12 residues. Between the trimmed V and J ends, which lost 0 bases and 12 bases, there was a span of 12 bases. This chain's CDR3 is CAISESTGPWYF. The CDR3 coding sequence is TGTGCCATCAGTGAGTCGACAGGCCCCTGGTACTTC.